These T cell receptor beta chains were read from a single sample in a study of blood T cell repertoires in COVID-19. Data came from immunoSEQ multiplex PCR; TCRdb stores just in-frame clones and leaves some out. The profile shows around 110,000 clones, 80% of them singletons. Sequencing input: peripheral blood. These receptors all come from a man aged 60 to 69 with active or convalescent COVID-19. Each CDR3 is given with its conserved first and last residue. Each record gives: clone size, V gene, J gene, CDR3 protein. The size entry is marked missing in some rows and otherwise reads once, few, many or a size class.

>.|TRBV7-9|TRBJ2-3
CASSWEAEGADTQYF
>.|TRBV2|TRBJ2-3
CASSPGLSTDTQYF
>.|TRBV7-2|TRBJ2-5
CASSLRYEETQYF
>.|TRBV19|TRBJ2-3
CASSIPGTTNTDTQYF
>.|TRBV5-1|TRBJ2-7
CASSLGQGAYEQYF
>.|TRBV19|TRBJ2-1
CASSSPHNEQFF
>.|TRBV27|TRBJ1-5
CASNSEAYSNQPQHF
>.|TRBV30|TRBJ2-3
CAWRLAGGGDTQYF
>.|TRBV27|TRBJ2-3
CASSPPPGREGADTQYF
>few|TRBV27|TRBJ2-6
CASSLSGSILTF
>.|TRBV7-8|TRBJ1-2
CASSLDRSYGYTF
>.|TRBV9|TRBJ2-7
CASSARYDTSGKSSYEQYF
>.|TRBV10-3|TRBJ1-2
CAISESGTGNYNYGYTF
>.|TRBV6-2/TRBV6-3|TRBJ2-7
CASSNGGRPEGPYEQYF
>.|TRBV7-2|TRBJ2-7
CASSRDRYEQYF
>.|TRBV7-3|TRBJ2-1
CASSHPGGEQFF
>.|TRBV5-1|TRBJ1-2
CASSFPDRATDGYTF
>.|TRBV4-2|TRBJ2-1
CASSQDGGREQFF
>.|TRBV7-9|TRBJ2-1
CASSFSSGRVYNEQFF
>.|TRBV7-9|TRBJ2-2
CASSRDSGPTGELFF
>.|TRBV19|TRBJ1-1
CASSIRARGNTEAFF
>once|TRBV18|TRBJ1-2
CASSPALNYGYTF
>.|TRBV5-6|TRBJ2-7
CASSSGLPGGKGEF
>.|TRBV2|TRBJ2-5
CAGSYIQGRETQYF
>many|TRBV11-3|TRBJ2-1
CASSPGGSANEQFF
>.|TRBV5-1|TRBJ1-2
CASSSSPRSDRQTGYTF
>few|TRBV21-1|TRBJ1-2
CASSLLGAGGYTF
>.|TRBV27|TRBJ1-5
CASSPGGTAVPKPQHF
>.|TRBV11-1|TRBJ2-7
CASSPGQIYEQYF
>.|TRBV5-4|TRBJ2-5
CASSPAGGRETQYF
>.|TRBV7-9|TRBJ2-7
CASSFQTGGKSYEQYF
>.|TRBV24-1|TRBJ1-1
CATSETGPANTEAFF
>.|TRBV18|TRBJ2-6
CASSQAGTGAGANVLTF
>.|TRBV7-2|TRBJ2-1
CASSLNQVEQFF
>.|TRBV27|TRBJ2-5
CASSSGGTLETQYF
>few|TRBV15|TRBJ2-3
CATSPSGRDTDTQYF
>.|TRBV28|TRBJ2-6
CASSPTGTGANVLTF
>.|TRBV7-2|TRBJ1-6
CASSLTDRSSYNSPLHF
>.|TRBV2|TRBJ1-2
CASSEARRGDGYTF
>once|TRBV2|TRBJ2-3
CASSEVSSASDTQYF
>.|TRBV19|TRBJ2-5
CASSIAGIQETQYF